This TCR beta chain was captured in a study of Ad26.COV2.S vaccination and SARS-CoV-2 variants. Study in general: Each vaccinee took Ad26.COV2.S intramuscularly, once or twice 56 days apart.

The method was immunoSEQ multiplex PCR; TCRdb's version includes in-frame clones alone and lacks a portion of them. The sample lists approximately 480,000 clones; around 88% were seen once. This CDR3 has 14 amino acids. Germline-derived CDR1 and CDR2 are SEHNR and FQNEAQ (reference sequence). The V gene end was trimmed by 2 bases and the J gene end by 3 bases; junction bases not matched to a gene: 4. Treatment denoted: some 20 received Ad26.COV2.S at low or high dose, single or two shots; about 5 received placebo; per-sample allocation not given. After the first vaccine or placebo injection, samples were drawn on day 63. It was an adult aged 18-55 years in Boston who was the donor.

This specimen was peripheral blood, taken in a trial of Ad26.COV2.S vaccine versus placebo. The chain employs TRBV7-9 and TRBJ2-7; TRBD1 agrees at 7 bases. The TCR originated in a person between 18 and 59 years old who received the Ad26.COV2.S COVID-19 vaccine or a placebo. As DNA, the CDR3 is TGTGCCAGCAGCTTACCGGGGACAGTCTACGAGCAGTACTTC. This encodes CASSLPGTVYEQYF.